Listed below are T cell receptor beta chains from one sample, sequenced in a study of T cells in tuberculosis. This table comes from immunoSEQ multiplex PCR, and its TCRdb copy is limited to in-frame clones, with some not included. Of some 40,000 clones listed, about 95% were seen once; the top ten hold about 3.8%. The sample was PBMCs. These receptors were obtained from a donor between 10 and 35 years old with latent tuberculosis or without tuberculosis infection. The CDR3 runs from the conserved cysteine through the conserved F or W. The D gene is left open where the match is weak. Size values are once, few and many counts, or a class for expanded clones, and some rows have none.

.,.,TRBV20-1,TRBJ2-5,TGCAGTGCTAGTCCAGGGGAGACCCAGTACTTC,CSASPGETQYF
.,.,TRBV27,TRBJ2-7,TGTGCCAGCAGTTTAGACAGAACCTACGAGCAGTACTTC,CASSLDRTYEQYF
.,.,TRBV5-6,TRBJ1-6,TGTGCCAGCAGCTTGGCTCCAGGGTGGAATTCACCCCTCCACTTT,CASSLAPGWNSPLHF
once,TRBD2,TRBV10-3,TRBJ2-1,TGTGCCATCAAAAGCGGGGATTCGGAGGAGCAGTTCTTC,CAIKSGDSEEQFF
.,TRBD1,TRBV27,TRBJ1-2,TGTGCCAGCAGTGGCTACGGACAGGGGACCTCTGGCTACACCTTC,CASSGYGQGTSGYTF
.,TRBD2,TRBV7-2,TRBJ2-3,TGTGCCAGCAGCTTACTTATAGCGGGGGGAGATACGCAGTATTTT,CASSLLIAGGDTQYF
.,.,TRBV5-4,TRBJ2-5,TGTGCCAGCAGCTGGGGCGGTGGGAAGCTTTGGGGAACCCAGTACTTC,CASSWGGGKLWGTQYF
.,.,TRBV19,TRBJ1-1,TGTGCCAGTAGGGAGACCACTGAAGCTTTCTTT,CASRETTEAFF
.,TRBD1,TRBV5-1,TRBJ2-7,TGCGCCAGCAGCTGGTATCCGGGACAGACCTACGAGCAGTACTTC,CASSWYPGQTYEQYF
.,TRBD2,TRBV18,TRBJ2-3,TGTGCCAGCTCACCACTGTCTAGCGGAGGCACAGATACGCAGTATTTT,CASSPLSSGGTDTQYF
.,.,TRBV19,TRBJ1-5,TGTGCCAGTAGTCCAGAGACTGGGGGGGTGAAAGGTGATCAGCCCCAGCATTTT,CASSPETGGVKGDQPQHF
.,TRBD1,TRBV29-1,TRBJ1-1,TGCAGCGTACGACAGGGGAACACTGAAGCTTTCTTT,CSVRQGNTEAFF
.,TRBD1,TRBV10-3,TRBJ1-2,TGTGCCATCAGGGGGACAGGGGGTGGCTACACCTTC,CAIRGTGGGYTF
once,.,TRBV19,TRBJ1-4,TGTGCCAGTACAGGAGAGGTTCGAGGGGCGCGGGAGAAAAAACTGTTTTTT,CASTGEVRGAREKKLFF
.,.,TRBV6-5,TRBJ1-2,TGTGCCAGCAGTTACTCGAAAGGGGGGGCGGCATATGGCTACACCTTC,CASSYSKGGAAYGYTF
.,.,TRBV7-2,TRBJ1-5,TGTGCCAGCAGCTTAAAGGAGGGCGGGCAGCCCCAGCATTTT,CASSLKEGGQPQHF
once,TRBD2,TRBV9,TRBJ2-1,TGTGCCAGCAGCCTAGGACTAGCGGGGGGTACAGAACGAATGGTCGAGCAGTTCTTC,CASSLGLAGGTERMVEQFF
.,TRBD1,TRBV6-1,TRBJ1-1,TGTGCCAGCAGTGGGGACAGAAACACTGAAGCTTTCTTT,CASSGDRNTEAFF
.,.,TRBV19,TRBJ2-5,TGTCACCAAAGGGGGTTACCTGGTCCGGAGACCCAGTACTTC,CHQRGLPGPETQYF
.,.,TRBV28,TRBJ2-6,TGTGCCAGCAGCACTTCTGGGGCCAACGTCCTGACTTTC,CASSTSGANVLTF
.,TRBD1,TRBV7-2,TRBJ1-2,TGTGCCAGCAGCCCAAAACTGACAGGGGAAGATGGCTACACCTTC,CASSPKLTGEDGYTF
.,.,TRBV9,TRBJ2-7,TGTGCCAGCAGCCCCCAAGTAACATCGATCCCCTACGAGCAGTACTTC,CASSPQVTSIPYEQYF
.,TRBD1,TRBV2,TRBJ1-3,TGTGCCAGCAGTTTCGCGGGACAGGGGAATGGAAACACCATATATTTT,CASSFAGQGNGNTIYF
.,TRBD1,TRBV6-5,TRBJ1-2,TGTGCCAGCAGCAAAGGGGGCGTCTATGGCTACACCTTC,CASSKGGVYGYTF
once,.,TRBV19,TRBJ1-5,TGTGCCAGTAGTTGGCCAGGCGGCAATCAGCCCCAGCATTTT,CASSWPGGNQPQHF
.,.,TRBV27,TRBJ1-1,TGTGCCAGCAGTGTTGACCGGGGAATAAACACTGAAGCTTTCTTT,CASSVDRGINTEAFF
.,TRBD1,TRBV5-1,TRBJ2-7,TGCGCCAGCAATCCACGGTTTCAGGGGGCAAGCTCCTACGAGCAGTACTTC,CASNPRFQGASSYEQYF
.,TRBD1,TRBV5-1,TRBJ1-6,TGCGCCAGCAGCCGGGACAGAGAGGGATCACCCCTCCACTTT,CASSRDREGSPLHF
.,.,TRBV29-1,TRBJ1-1,TGCAGCGCCTCGCACTCGAACACTGAAGCTTTCTTT,CSASHSNTEAFF
once,.,TRBV4-2,TRBJ2-1,TGTGCCAGCAGCCAAGATTCGGAGCGGTTCAATGAGCAGTTCTTC,CASSQDSERFNEQFF
few,.,TRBV30,TRBJ1-1,TGTGCCTGGGGTACAGGGGAAGCTTTCTTT,CAWGTGEAFF
.,TRBD1,TRBV2,TRBJ1-2,TGTGCCAGCATTAGCGGACAGGGTGTTAACTATGGCTACACCTTC,CASISGQGVNYGYTF
.,TRBD2,TRBV27,TRBJ2-7,TGTGCCAGCAGCCCCACTGGCCTAGCGGCAATCTACGAGCAGTACTTC,CASSPTGLAAIYEQYF
.,.,TRBV6-6,TRBJ2-2,TGTGCCAGCACCCCAGCCGGGGAGCTGTTTTTT,CASTPAGELFF
.,TRBD1,TRBV6-1,TRBJ2-7,TGTGCCAGCAGTGAAGGGGACAGCAGCTCCTACGAGCAGTACTTC,CASSEGDSSSYEQYF
few,TRBD2,TRBV25-1,TRBJ2-1,TGTGCCAGCAGTGGGCGCCTAGCGGGGCCTATCGACAATGAGCAGTTCTTC,CASSGRLAGPIDNEQFF
.,TRBD1,TRBV30,TRBJ1-4,TGTGCCTGGGCCCCGGGACAGCTCAATGAAAAACTGTTTTTT,CAWAPGQLNEKLFF
.,TRBD1,TRBV27,TRBJ1-2,TGTGCCAGCGCCCGACAGGGGGCCCCTGAGGATGGCTACACCTTC,CASARQGAPEDGYTF
.,.,TRBV11-3,TRBJ2-2,TGTGCCAGCAGCCCCTTAACTGGAGGAACCGGGGAGCTGTTTTTT,CASSPLTGGTGELFF
.,.,TRBV30,TRBJ1-5,TGTGCCTGGAGTCCGACAGACCCTTATCAGCCCCAGCATTTT,CAWSPTDPYQPQHF
.,.,TRBV2,TRBJ1-2,TGTGCCAGCAGTGGAACACCTAACTATGGCTACACCTTC,CASSGTPNYGYTF
once,.,TRBV28,TRBJ2-3,TGTGCCAGCAGTTTAGCCACTGCTCGCACAGATACGCAGTATTTT,CASSLATARTDTQYF
.,.,TRBV9,TRBJ1-2,TGTGCCAGCAGCGTAGGGAGGGGCTGGAACTATGGCTACACCTTC,CASSVGRGWNYGYTF
.,TRBD1,TRBV28,TRBJ2-2,TGTGCCAGCAGTTTAAGACAGGGGTACACCGGGGAGCTGTTTTTT,CASSLRQGYTGELFF